Listed here are 19 T cell receptor beta chains from one sample, sequenced in a study of T cell repertoires in cytomegalovirus infection. The antigens of these receptors remain unknown. TCRdb re-called the reads through MiXCR, storing one row per CDR3 protein. The sample includes about 920,000 distinct CDR3 sequences, about a third seen only once; the top ten take around an eighth. The sample consisted of cultured CD8+ T cells from PBMCs, taken from culture after CMV antigen stimulation. These receptors were obtained from a human donor in good health (CMV status not recorded). Some clones in this sample may be carry-over from other donors' samples.

This clonotype has more than one count but fewer than ten. The chain has TRBV12-3 or TRBV12-4 and TRBJ2-3; D ambiguous. The CDR3 totals 14 residues. Deletions cut 6 bases from V and 5 bases from J, with 15 bases between. CDR3 region: CASSPPNWLDTQYF. The CDR3 region has the DNA TGTGCCAGCAGCCCACCCAACTGGCTAGATACGCAGTATTTT.

V gene TRBV27 combines with J gene TRBJ1-3; 7 bases are shared with TRBD1. V trimming: 4 bases; J trimming: 7 bases; junction bases outside the gene matches: 13. This CDR3 is 16 amino acids long. Germline CDR1 MNHEY, CDR2 SMNVEV (reference sequence). The CDR3 DNA reads TGTGCCAGCAGTTCCTACGGACAGGAGGAGTGGAACACCATATATTTT. Encoded protein: CASSSYGQEEWNTIYF.

The J gene is TRBJ2-3, the V gene TRBV25-1, with D perhaps matching TRBD1 (5 bases). The length of the CDR3 is 15 residues. The V gene lost 0 bases and the J gene lost 4 bases, with 11 bases spanning the gap. Germline V gene data show CDR1 as MGHDK and CDR2 as SYGVNS. CDR3 DNA sequence: TGTGCCAGCAGTGAATATCTTACAGGCTCAGATACGCAGTATTTT. Translated, it gives CASSEYLTGSDTQYF.

The gene calls are TRBV12-3 or TRBV12-4 and TRBJ2-1; no clear D. The germline V and J ends were trimmed by 3 bases and 4 bases, with 7 bases remaining between them. This CDR3 is built from 13 residues. CDR3 in amino acids: CASSFVNYNEQFF. CDR3 bases: TGTGCCAGCAGTTTCGTAAATTACAATGAGCAGTTCTTC.

This clonotype was counted a few times. This sequence joins TRBV4-1 and TRBJ1-1; D call uncertain. V was clipped by 1 base and J by 7 bases, with 16 bases between them. The CDR3 runs 15 residues. The germline CDR1 and CDR2 sequences are MGHRA and YSYEKL. The CDR3 sequence is CASSQVSGYSFEAFF. CDR3 in DNA: TGCGCCAGCAGCCAAGTTAGTGGTTACAGCTTTGAAGCTTTCTTT.

This chain uses TRBV6-1 with TRBJ1-6; TRBD1 matches at 7 bases. Germline V CDR1 and CDR2: MNHNS, SASEGT. The CDR3 extends over 15 amino acids. V gave up 1 base and J gave up 7 bases; unmatched junction bases: 4. The CDR3 DNA reads as TGTGCCAGCAGTGAAGAGACAGGGAGGAATTCACCCCTCCACTTT. This encodes CASSEETGRNSPLHF.

The genes are TRBV6-2 or TRBV6-3 and TRBJ2-7; TRBD1 matches 7 bases. The CDR3 length is 18 residues. CDR1 and CDR2 from the germline V gene are MNHEY and SVGEGT. V was pared by 6 bases and J by 2 bases, with 19 bases of the junction left unmatched. CDR3 residues: CASSDPPLDRSKAYEQYV. The CDR3 bases are TGTGCCAGCAGCGACCCCCCTTTGGACAGGAGCAAAGCCTACGAGCAGTACGTC.

This clonotype was detected ten times or more. J is TRBJ1-5 and V is TRBV7-9; D is ambiguous. V was clipped by 1 base and J by 3 bases, with 7 bases between them. This CDR3 is built from 14 residues. CDR1 is SEHNR, CDR2 FQNEAQ, per germline (reference sequence). Here the CDR3 reads CASSLVGDNQPQHF. The CDR3 nucleotides read TGTGCCAGCAGCTTAGTGGGAGACAATCAGCCCCAGCATTTT.

At least ten counts were recorded for this clonotype. This sequence joins TRBV7-9 and TRBJ1-1; D gene unclear. The germline V gene has CDR1 SEHNR and CDR2 FQNEAQ (reference sequence). V lost 1 base and J lost 1, with 10 bases in between. This CDR3 spans 15 amino acids. The CDR3 DNA sequence: TGTGCCAGCAGCTTAGAATGGTACGGGAACACTGAAGCTTTCTTT. Protein sequence: CASSLEWYGNTEAFF.

This rearrangement joins TRBV29-1 to TRBJ2-3; 8 nucleotides agree with TRBD1. The CDR3 runs 16 residues. Losses at the gene ends were 7 bases for V and 5 bases for J; bases not matched to a gene: 17. Germline V gene data show CDR1 as SQVTM and CDR2 as ANQGSEA. The CDR3: CSATVTGTGRLDTQYF. The CDR3 DNA sequence: TGCAGCGCTACCGTTACCGGGACAGGTAGATTAGATACGCAGTATTTT.

This clonotype was seen more than once but under ten times. The rearrangement uses TRBV7-9 and TRBJ2-5, with 9 positions matching TRBD1. This CDR3 region has 18 residues. Germline values: CDR1 SEHNR, CDR2 FQNEAQ (reference sequence). Trimming cost V 5 bases and J 4 bases; bases outside gene matches: 17. CDR3 in amino acids: CASSGTMPGQGIGETQYF. CDR3 coding DNA: TGTGCCAGCAGCGGCACTATGCCGGGACAGGGTATAGGAGAGACCCAGTACTTC.

This clonotype was counted ten times or more. This sequence joins TRBV7-9 and TRBJ1-2; D not resolved. V lost 1 base and J lost 7, with 10 bases in between. Germline CDR1 reads SEHNR; CDR2 reads FQNEAQ (reference sequence). The length of the CDR3 is 13 residues. CDR3 region: CASSLGPTGGYTF. The CDR3 nucleotides are TGTGCCAGCAGCTTAGGTCCTACGGGTGGCTACACCTTC.

CDR3: CASTMSPNEKLFF. The CDR3 nucleotides read TGTGCCAGTACCATGAGCCCTAATGAAAAACTGTTTTTT. The rearrangement joins TRBV19 to TRBJ1-4, with no clear D. Germline V gene sequence: CDR1 LNHDA, CDR2 SQIVND (reference sequence). Trimming shortened V by 7 bases and J by 3 bases, and 9 bases separated the two germline ends. The CDR3 totals 13 residues.

Ten or more counts support this clonotype. The chain couples TRBV19 to TRBJ2-7, with a possible D match to TRBD1 (6 bases). The V gene's germline CDR1 is LNHDA and CDR2 SQIVND (reference sequence). Trimming cost V 5 bases and J 3 bases, with 11 bases left between them. The CDR3 totals 13 residues. CDR3 amino acids: CASSPGQDYEQYF. CDR3 nucleotide sequence: TGTGCCAGTAGTCCGGGACAAGACTACGAGCAGTACTTC.

In DNA, the CDR3 is TGTGCCAGCAGCTTAGAGAGCGGGGGTCTCCCCTACGAGCAGTACTTC. Encoded protein: CASSLESGGLPYEQYF. The genes are TRBV7-9 and TRBJ2-7; 8 positions agree with TRBD2. This CDR3 comprises 16 residues. J lost 2 bases, V lost 1 base, and 7 bases had no gene match. The germline CDR1 and CDR2 sequences are SEHNR and FQNEAQ (reference sequence).

This clonotype occurred a few times. The CDR3 protein is CASTGSSSSTDTQYF. DNA for the CDR3: TGTGCCAGTACCGGGAGCAGCTCTAGCACAGATACGCAGTATTTT. The chain couples TRBV19 to TRBJ2-3, with a tentative D call TRBD2 (6 bases). Trimming took 7 bases from V and 0 from J, leaving 14 bases between them. This CDR3 spans 15 amino acids. Germline V gene sequence: CDR1 LNHDA, CDR2 SQIVND (reference sequence).

The V gene is TRBV7-9, the J gene TRBJ1-1; TRBD1 might be the D (6 bases). Germline-derived CDR1 and CDR2 are SEHNR and FQNEAQ (reference sequence). The CDR3 is made up of 13 amino acids. Trimming left V 5 bases short and J 7 bases short, with 14 bases between. The CDR3 nucleotides read TGTGCCAGCAGCCCAAGGGACACCCTTGAAGCTTTCTTT. Protein sequence: CASSPRDTLEAFF.

At least ten counts were recorded for this clonotype. The chain employs TRBV7-9 and TRBJ1-6; the match to TRBD1 covers 9 bases. The trim removed 6 bases at V and 7 bases at J, leaving 7 bases unmatched. The CDR3 totals 15 residues. Germline-derived CDR1 and CDR2 are SEHNR and FQNEAQ (reference sequence). The CDR3 DNA is TGTGCCAGCAGTACCTGGGACAGGGTCAATTCACCCCTCCACTTT. Its translation is CASSTWDRVNSPLHF.

The chain links TRBV6-2 or TRBV6-3 to TRBJ2-7, with D perhaps matching TRBD1 or TRBD2 (5 bases each). The germline CDR1 and CDR2 sequences are MNHEY and SVGEGT. CDR3 length: 14 residues. V gave up 5 bases and J gave up 5 bases, with 16 bases separating them. This CDR3 is CASSTSGTFHEQYV. The CDR3 DNA reads as TGTGCCAGCAGTACCTCCGGGACCTTCCACGAGCAGTACGTC.